The clone carrying this TCR beta chain was counted only a few times. The data were obtained in a study of blood T cell repertoires in COVID-19. Looking at the study overall: Specimens from acute and convalescent COVID-19 originated in the United States, Italy and Spain. PBMCs, B-cell-depleted T cells, or T cells provided the cDNA or gDNA that made up the material.

Per the study methods: Estimated nucleated cell counts came from reference gene primer amplification. Profiled with immunoSEQ multiplex PCR; TCRdb holds only in-frame clones, not every one. The V and J calls and the clone size are those of that table, but D and trimming were determined from the DNA. The repertoire has 150,000 or so clones, around 80% of them found once; the top ten carry 4.5% to 5%. The V gene lost 6 bases and the J gene lost 5 bases, with 5 bases spanning the gap. The CDR3 sequence is 11 residues long. Germline-derived CDR1 and CDR2 are MGHRA and YSYEKL. The source material was peripheral blood. This receptor was identified in a woman older than 75 with active or convalescent COVID-19. The rearrangement joins TRBV4-1 to TRBJ2-1; D is unresolved. The CDR3 spells CASRLNNEQFF. The DNA for the CDR3 is TGCGCCAGCAGACTAAACAATGAGCAGTTCTTC.